This T cell receptor (beta chain) was captured in a study of a mutant IDH1 vaccine in newly diagnosed glioma. Whole-study context: Patients had eight vaccinations, in weeks 1, 3, 5, 7, 11, 15, 19 and 23.

This sample's time point: week 5, during vaccination. What each vaccine dose contained was 300 ug of mutant IDH1 20-mer peptide, accompanied by topical imiquimod. About this clone itself: Antigen: not known.

The repertoire was sequenced with immunoSEQ multiplex PCR; TCRdb's copy has only in-frame clones and lacks some. The data hold 52,000 or so clones, with roughly 82% observed a single time. Trimming took 1 base from V and 4 from J; bases not matched to a gene: 5. Germline CDR1 is SEHNR and CDR2 is FQNEAQ (reference sequence). This CDR3 is built from 15 residues. This specimen was PBMCs, taken from a glioma patient whose treatment included an IDH1 peptide vaccine. The rearrangement links TRBV7-9 to TRBJ2-5; 8 bases fit TRBD1. The clonotype comes from a woman younger than 30 with glioma. Some clones in this sample may be carry-over from other donors' samples. The CDR3 loop is CASSLVQGAGETQYF. CDR3 DNA sequence: TGTGCCAGCAGCTTAGTTCAGGGGGCCGGAGAGACCCAGTACTTC.